A selection of T cell receptor beta chains follows, all from one sample in a study of blood T cell repertoires in COVID-19. The table came from immunoSEQ multiplex PCR; TCRdb's copy has only in-frame clones and leaves some out. Of a few hundred thousand clones in the sample, around 90% were seen once. The sample taken for sequencing was PBMCs or T cells enriched from blood (not recorded which). These receptors all stem from a woman aged 55-69 years in a cohort exposed to, infected with or recovered from COVID-19 (not recorded which). Both conserved end residues are part of each CDR3. The D gene is left open where the match is weak. Clone size is stated in some rows and not others, as once, few, many or a class when expanded.

TRBD2	TRBV11-2	NA	TRBJ2-1	CASSFGTSGNEQFF	TGTGCCAGCAGCTTCGGGACTAGCGGGAATGAGCAGTTCTTC
NA	TRBV27	NA	TRBJ1-1	CASSSDSHTEAFF	TGTGCCAGCAGTTCCGACAGTCACACTGAAGCTTTCTTT
TRBD2	TRBV9	NA	TRBJ2-7	CASSPGLAGVGVEQYF	TGTGCCAGCAGCCCCGGACTAGCGGGAGTAGGGGTCGAGCAGTACTTC
NA	TRBV3-1/TRBV3-2	NA	TRBJ2-5	CASSQENKAGLPETQYF	TGTGCCAGCAGCCAAGAGAATAAGGCAGGGCTTCCAGAGACCCAGTACTTC
TRBD2	TRBV28	NA	TRBJ2-7	CASSLGTMFRIREQYF	TGTGCCAGCAGTTTAGGGACTATGTTTAGGATTCGCGAGCAGTACTTC
TRBD1	TRBV6-5	NA	TRBJ2-1	CASSRRTGGDEQFF	TGTGCCAGCAGCCGGAGGACAGGGGGAGATGAGCAGTTCTTC
NA	TRBV24-1	once	TRBJ1-5	CATSGSGPGSQPQHF	TGTGCCACCAGTGGCTCTGGACCTGGGAGTCAGCCCCAGCATTTT
TRBD1	TRBV10-3	NA	TRBJ1-1	CAIRQGLGTEAFF	TGTGCCATCAGACAGGGGTTGGGCACTGAAGCTTTCTTT
TRBD2	TRBV13	NA	TRBJ2-7	CASSLGSGNYEQYF	TGTGCCAGCAGCTTGGGGAGCGGGAACTACGAGCAGTACTTC
TRBD1	TRBV5-4	NA	TRBJ2-7	CASSTGTGAYEQYF	TGTGCCAGCAGCACCGGGACAGGGGCCTACGAGCAGTACTTC
NA	TRBV10-1	NA	TRBJ2-5	CASSVTREETQYF	TGCGCCAGCAGTGTTACTAGGGAAGAGACCCAGTACTTC
TRBD2	TRBV7-2	NA	TRBJ2-1	CASSPIPLAGVGEQFF	TGTGCCAGCAGCCCGATACCACTAGCGGGAGTTGGTGAGCAGTTCTTC
TRBD1	TRBV3-1/TRBV3-2	NA	TRBJ1-4	CASSLRTGSEKLFF	TGTGCCAGCAGCCTCCGGACAGGGTCGGAAAAACTGTTTTTT
TRBD2	TRBV28	NA	TRBJ2-2	CASSLEASGGTGELFF	TGTGCCAGCAGTTTAGAGGCTAGCGGGGGCACCGGGGAGCTGTTTTTT
NA	TRBV28	NA	TRBJ1-3	CASRDMDYSGNTIYF	TGTGCCAGCAGGGACATGGACTACTCTGGAAACACCATATATTTT
TRBD1	TRBV28	NA	TRBJ2-7	CASSLSRTGSYEQYF	TGTGCCAGCAGTTTATCAAGGACAGGGTCCTACGAGCAGTACTTC
TRBD1	TRBV5-1	once	TRBJ1-1	CASSSSPGGENTEAFF	TGCGCCAGCAGCTCATCCCCAGGGGGCGAGAACACTGAAGCTTTCTTT
NA	TRBV5-8	once	TRBJ2-7	CASAAAREQYF	TGTGCCAGCGCTGCGGCGCGCGAGCAGTACTTC
NA	TRBV12-3/TRBV12-4	NA	TRBJ1-3	CASSLSSGNTIYF	TGTGCCAGCAGTCTCAGCTCTGGAAACACCATATATTTT
NA	TRBV3-1/TRBV3-2	NA	TRBJ1-6	CASSQVAENSPLHF	TGTGCCAGCAGCCAAGTGGCGGAAAATTCACCCCTCCACTTT
TRBD2	TRBV28	NA	TRBJ2-3	CASSLGTSGRERQYF	TGTGCCAGCAGCCTGGGGACTAGCGGGAGAGAAAGGCAGTATTTT
TRBD2	TRBV5-1	once	TRBJ2-1	CASSRGLAVYNEQFF	TGCGCCAGCAGCCGCGGACTAGCGGTATACAATGAGCAGTTCTTC
TRBD1	TRBV7-2	NA	TRBJ1-4	CASSRKTGGIEKLFF	TGTGCCAGCAGCCGCAAGACAGGGGGCATTGAAAAACTGTTTTTT
TRBD2	TRBV11-2	NA	TRBJ2-1	CASSSTGRRFF	TGTGCCAGCAGCTCCACCGGGAGGCGGTTCTTC
TRBD1	TRBV28	NA	TRBJ1-2	CASGGQGTYGYTF	TGTGCCAGCGGGGGACAGGGGACCTATGGCTACACCTTC
NA	TRBV10-3	NA	TRBJ1-1	CAISESQGGNTEAFF	TGTGCCATCAGTGAGTCTCAGGGCGGGAACACTGAAGCTTTCTTT
NA	TRBV4-2	NA	TRBJ2-7	CASSQEVRSYEQYF	TGTGCCAGCAGCCAAGAGGTGAGGTCCTACGAGCAGTACTTC
TRBD2	TRBV2	NA	TRBJ2-3	CASTEQSGTRTDTQYF	TGTGCCAGCACGGAGCAGAGCGGGACGCGCACAGATACGCAGTATTTT
TRBD1	TRBV23-1	NA	TRBJ2-1	CASGTVSYNEQFF	TGCGCCAGCGGGACAGTTTCCTACAATGAGCAGTTCTTC
TRBD1	TRBV18	NA	TRBJ2-7	CASSPPGQGLYEQYF	TGTGCCAGCTCGCCCCCGGGACAGGGCCTCTATGAGCAGTACTTC
TRBD1	TRBV15	NA	TRBJ2-7	CATSRAGTVGFHEQYF	TGTGCCACCAGCAGAGCAGGGACAGTGGGCTTCCACGAGCAGTACTTC
TRBD2	TRBV11-2	NA	TRBJ2-7	CASSWTRSSYEQYF	TGTGCCAGCAGCTGGACTAGGAGCTCCTACGAGCAGTACTTC
NA	TRBV2	NA	TRBJ1-2	CASQNREGLSCTF	TGTGCCAGCCAAAACAGGGAGGGTTTAAGCTGCACCTTC
NA	TRBV10-1	NA	TRBJ2-2	CASSESQGTGELFF	TGCGCCAGCAGTGAGTCTCAGGGGACCGGGGAGCTGTTTTTT
TRBD2	TRBV24-1	NA	TRBJ2-2	CATNGRAGGPDTGELFF	TGTGCCACCAATGGAAGAGCGGGAGGGCCTGACACCGGGGAGCTGTTTTTT